What follows are 31 T cell receptor beta chains derived from one specimen sequenced in a study of cytomegalovirus exposure and HLA in healthy donors. Primers: 60 Vbeta forward and 13 Jbeta reverse. The assay was immunoSEQ multiplex PCR, and TCRdb's table has in-frame clones only and misses some. Of more than 95,000 clones in the sample, more than 65% were seen once. Sequencing used PBMCs. Receptors were obtained from a man between 18 and 29 years old in good health and CMV-seropositive.

Details on this clone: The junction differs from germline at one of its ends, possibly a read error. The J gene is TRBJ1-4, the V gene TRBV7-9, with D possibly matching TRBD1 (5 bases). The CDR3 sequence is 12 residues long. Germline V lookup: CDR1 SEHNR, CDR2 FQNEAQ (reference sequence). The CDR3, as DNA: TGTTCCAGCAGCTATAGACAGACGGAACTGTTTTTT. Translated, it gives CSSSYRQTELFF.

The chain couples TRBV7-2 to TRBJ1-1, with D possibly being TRBD1 (6 bases). Trimming removed 5 bases at V and 5 bases at J, with 15 bases between. CDR1 is SGHTA and CDR2 is FQGNSA in the germline V gene. The CDR3 covers 14 residues. The CDR3 loop is CASSRTVIFTEAFF. Written as DNA, the CDR3 is TGTGCCAGCAGCCGGACAGTCATCTTTACTGAAGCTTTCTTT.

V gene TRBV14 combines with J gene TRBJ2-7; 10 nucleotides line up with TRBD2. Germline CDR1 is SGHDN and CDR2 is FVKESK. With 6 bases clipped from V and 2 bases from J, the junction kept 4 bases outside the gene matches. The CDR3 has 14 residues. The CDR3 spells CASSDSGRPYEQYF. The CDR3 coding sequence is TGTGCCAGCAGTGATAGCGGGAGGCCCTACGAGCAGTACTTC.

This clone was found many times. This rearrangement joins TRBV7-9 to TRBJ1-1; no definite D call. The CDR3 loop spans 15 amino acids. Deletions cut 0 bases from V and 0 bases from J, with 8 bases between. The V gene's germline CDR1 is SEHNR and CDR2 FQNEAQ (reference sequence). The DNA of the CDR3 is TGTGCCAGCAGCTTAGCCCAGATCATGAACACTGAAGCTTTCTTT. It codes for CASSLAQIMNTEAFF.

The genes are TRBV19 and TRBJ2-3, with D possibly matching TRBD1 (6 bases). Germline-derived CDR1 and CDR2 are LNHDA and SQIVND (reference sequence). This CDR3 comprises 15 residues. V lost 3 bases and J lost 4, with 14 bases in between. This CDR3 reads CASSIRGHLADTQYF. In nucleotides, the CDR3 is TGTGCCAGTAGTATCCGGGGACATTTGGCAGATACGCAGTATTTT.

The CDR3 spells CARSLAGGDRRDNSPLHF. The CDR3 DNA sequence: TGTGCCAGAAGCTTAGCGGGGGGGGACAGAAGAGATAATTCACCCCTCCACTTT. This rearrangement joins TRBV7-5 to TRBJ1-6. TRBV7-5 is tagged as a pseudogene. The CDR3 is made up of 18 amino acids.

The V and J genes are TRBV27 and TRBJ2-7, with 7 positions matching TRBD1. This CDR3 spans 15 amino acids. V shed 5 bases and J 0 bases; nucleotides not matched to a gene: 7. Per the germline V gene, CDR1 is MNHEY and CDR2 is SMNVEV (reference sequence). In DNA form, the CDR3 reads TGTGCCAGCAGTCTTCGACAGGGCAGCTCCTACGAGCAGTACTTC. Amino acid sequence: CASSLRQGSSYEQYF.

V is TRBV19 and J is TRBJ2-5, with 7 positions matching TRBD1. Per germline, CDR1 LNHDA and CDR2 SQIVND (reference sequence). The CDR3 has 15 amino acids. The trim removed 3 bases at V and 1 base at J, leaving 5 bases unmatched. CDR3 amino acids: CASSIGQVSQETQYF. The CDR3 DNA sequence: TGTGCCAGTAGTATCGGACAGGTCAGCCAAGAGACCCAGTACTTC. The full variable domain, rest sourced from reference TRBV19 and TRBJ2-5, is DGGITQSPKYLFRKEGQNVTLSCEQNLNHDAMYWYRQDPGQGLRLIYYSQIVNDFQKGDIAEGYSVSREKKESFPLTVTSAQKNPTAFYLCASSIGQVSQETQYFGPGTRLLVL.

The chain couples TRBV9 to TRBJ2-3; D might be TRBD1 (5 bases). The V gene's germline CDR1 is SGDLS and CDR2 YYNGEE. Trimming pared 4 bases from V and 7 bases from J, leaving 16 bases between. CDR3 length equals 14 residues. In nucleotides, the CDR3 is TGTGCCAGCAGCTTCCAGGGCAGTTCAAATACGCAGTATTTT. Translation: CASSFQGSSNTQYF.

The V call is TRBV7-9, the J call TRBJ2-1; possibly TRBD2 for D (6 bases). The V end was cut by 5 bases, the J end by 2 bases, with 10 bases between. The CDR3 sequence is 14 residues long. The germline V gene has CDR1 SEHNR and CDR2 FQNEAQ (reference sequence). The CDR3, as DNA: TGTGCCAGCAGCCCCGGGAGTGCCTACAATGAGCAGTTCTTC. Its protein is CASSPGSAYNEQFF.

The V gene is TRBV5-1, the J gene TRBJ2-4, with TRBD2 matching over 8 bases. Germline V CDR1 and CDR2: SGHRS, YFSETQ. V shed 3 bases, J shed 8 bases, and the junction held 7 bases outside the gene matches. There are 14 residues in the CDR3. CDR3 nucleotide sequence: TGCGCCAGCAGCTCCTTAGCGGGACGGGACATTCAGTACTTC. Translating gives CASSSLAGRDIQYF.

This chain connects TRBV19 to TRBJ2-2, with D unclear. The CDR3 is 17 amino acids. Germline loops: CDR1 LNHDA, CDR2 SQIVND (reference sequence). Trimming shortened V by 0 bases and J by 1 base, and 12 bases separated the two germline ends. DNA for the CDR3: TGTGCCAGTAGTATAGATCCTGAGACACTGAACACCGGGGAGCTGTTTTTT. Translating gives CASSIDPETLNTGELFF.

The CDR3 DNA is TGCGCCAGCAGCTTGGAGGGGTCTGGAAACACCATATATTTT. Its translation: CASSLEGSGNTIYF. The rearrangement joins TRBV5-1 to TRBJ1-3; D perhaps matches TRBD1 (5 bases). Between the trimmed V and J ends, which lost 0 bases and 1 base, there was a span of 5 bases. CDR1 and CDR2 from the germline V gene are SGHRS and YFSETQ. This CDR3 has 14 residues.

This chain uses TRBV5-1 with TRBJ2-7; 7 bases are a match to TRBD1. Trimming cost V 2 bases and J 2 bases; bases outside gene matches: 1. The germline V gene has CDR1 SGHRS and CDR2 YFSETQ. This CDR3 is built from 13 residues. The CDR3 spells CASSFQGAYEQYF. For the CDR3, the DNA is TGCGCCAGCAGCTTCCAGGGGGCCTACGAGCAGTACTTC.

The CDR3, as DNA: TGTGCCAGCAGTCGATCAGGTGTCCTTAGCAATCAGCCCCAGCATTTT. Encoded protein: CASSRSGVLSNQPQHF. The chain links TRBV27 to TRBJ1-5; no firm D call. The CDR3 spans 16 residues. The V gene's germline CDR1 is MNHEY and CDR2 SMNVEV (reference sequence). Trimming shortened V by 5 bases and J by 0 bases, and 14 bases separated the two germline ends.

V usage is TRBV19 and J usage is TRBJ2-5; D is unclear. This CDR3 is 18 amino acids long. CDR1 is LNHDA and CDR2 is SQIVND in the germline V gene (reference sequence). V dropped 5 bases and J dropped 5 bases, with 27 bases sitting between them. CDR3 amino acids: CASSPLVLHDSVGETQYF. As DNA, the CDR3 is TGTGCCAGTAGTCCATTGGTACTCCATGACTCGGTTGGGGAGACCCAGTACTTC.

V is TRBV7-6 and J is TRBJ1-2; TRBD1 aligns across 9 bases. Germline loops: CDR1 SGHVS, CDR2 FNYEAQ. The CDR3 loop spans 18 amino acids. J gave up 5 bases and V 5 bases, and 18 bases lay outside the gene matches. CDR3 DNA sequence: TGTGCCAGCAGCATCAGGGTCCCCGCGGACAGGGGAGGGTATGGCTACACCTTC. Protein sequence: CASSIRVPADRGGYGYTF.

The chain links TRBV5-3 to TRBJ1-5; D may be TRBD1 (6 bases). TRBV5-3 is recorded as an ORF, its role being uncertain. V shed 0 bases and J shed 7 bases, with 11 bases lying between them. The CDR3 covers 14 residues. The CDR3: CARSLDRVGQPQHF. The DNA of the CDR3 is TGTGCCAGAAGCTTGGACAGGGTAGGCCAGCCCCAGCATTTT.

The J gene is TRBJ1-2, the V gene TRBV9; 8 bases map to TRBD1. With V trimmed by 0 bases and J by 7 bases, 8 bases remained unmatched. Germline lookup yields CDR1 SGDLS and CDR2 YYNGEE. This CDR3 contains 15 residues. This CDR3 reads CASSVERQGASGYTF. The DNA of the CDR3 is TGTGCCAGCAGCGTAGAAAGGCAGGGGGCGAGTGGCTACACCTTC.

V usage is TRBV5-4 and J usage is TRBJ2-2, with 15 bases fitting TRBD2. Trimming removed 3 bases from V and 7 bases from J; junction bases left unmatched: 7. CDR1 is SGHNT, CDR2 YYREEE, per germline (reference sequence). This CDR3 spans 17 amino acids. The CDR3 reads CASSSGLAGGKFGELFF. In DNA form, the CDR3 reads TGTGCCAGCAGCTCGGGACTAGCGGGAGGCAAATTCGGGGAGCTGTTTTTT.

J is TRBJ2-2 and V is TRBV6-5, with 7 bases aligning to TRBD1. The germline CDR1 and CDR2 sequences are MNHEY and SVGAGI. The CDR3 is made up of 14 amino acids. V lost 8 bases, J lost 6 bases, and 9 bases stayed unmatched. The chain's CDR3 is CASGNQGGSGELFF. For the CDR3, the DNA is TGTGCCAGCGGGAATCAAGGGGGCTCCGGGGAGCTGTTTTTT.

V is TRBV30 and J is TRBJ1-2; maybe TRBD1 (6 bases). Germline CDR1 GTSNPN, CDR2 SVGIG (reference sequence). V shed 4 bases and J shed 4 bases, with 16 bases lying between them. The length of the CDR3 is 14 residues. The CDR3 coding sequence is TGTGCCTGGATGACCCGGACAGTGGCCTATGGCTACACCTTC. Translation: CAWMTRTVAYGYTF.

The chain uses TRBV10-1 and TRBJ2-3; the D gene is possibly TRBD1 (6 bases). Germline CDR1 reads WNHNN; CDR2 reads SYGVQD (reference sequence). With 5 bases removed from V and 5 bases from J, the gap between germline ends came to 14 bases. The CDR3 is 14 amino acids. The CDR3 DNA is TGCGCCAGCAGTCGGGCAGGGGATGAAGATACGCAGTATTTT. Its translation: CASSRAGDEDTQYF.

This chain links TRBV7-9 with TRBJ1-5; maybe TRBD1 (6 bases). This CDR3 comprises 13 residues. Trimming stripped 4 bases from V and 6 bases from J, with 10 bases between. Germline V gene lookup returns CDR1 SEHNR and CDR2 FQNEAQ (reference sequence). CDR3 amino acids: CASSSAGVQPQHF. Here the CDR3 DNA reads TGTGCCAGCAGCTCCGCAGGGGTTCAGCCCCAGCATTTT.

This sequence joins TRBV27 and TRBJ2-3, with 10 bases fitting TRBD2. Germline CDR1 reads MNHEY; CDR2 reads SMNVEV (reference sequence). J was trimmed by 3 bases and V by 5 bases; bases with no gene match: 5. The length of the CDR3 is 15 residues. CDR3 protein: CASSPRTSGTDTQYF. The CDR3 DNA reads TGTGCCAGCAGTCCTCGGACTAGCGGAACAGATACGCAGTATTTT.

This chain joins TRBV6-6 and TRBJ2-7; 7 bases line up with TRBD1. This CDR3 has 15 residues. Unmatched junction bases numbered 8, after V lost 3 bases and J lost 3 bases. Germline CDR1 MNHNY, CDR2 SVGAGI (reference sequence). The chain's CDR3 is CASSYLAGGYYEQYF. The CDR3 DNA is TGTGCCAGCAGTTATTTGGCAGGGGGATACTACGAGCAGTACTTC.

This clone was recorded a few times. The CDR3 DNA reads TGCGCCAGCAGCCAAGGGAGGGGGACTAGAATTTACGAGCAGTACTTC. It specifies CASSQGRGTRIYEQYF. This rearrangement joins TRBV4-3 to TRBJ2-7, with TRBD2 matching 8 bases. Germline lookup yields CDR1 LGHNA and CDR2 YSLEER. V trimming: 1 base; J trimming: 4 bases; junction bases outside the gene matches: 9. This CDR3 has 16 residues.

This clone showed up just a few times. The chain couples TRBV5-1 to TRBJ2-5; 8 bases fit TRBD2. Germline V gene lookup returns CDR1 SGHRS and CDR2 YFSETQ. J gave up 3 bases and V 5 bases, and 9 bases lay outside the gene matches. The CDR3 runs 15 residues. The CDR3 reads CASSRSLADEETQYF. The CDR3 DNA reads as TGCGCCAGCAGTCGGTCACTAGCGGATGAAGAGACCCAGTACTTC.

The chain uses TRBV9 and TRBJ1-2; 7 nucleotides match TRBD1. Trimming cost V 3 bases and J 5 bases; bases outside gene matches: 13. Germline loops: CDR1 SGDLS, CDR2 YYNGEE. CDR3 length: 16 amino acids. The CDR3 DNA reads as TGTGCCAGCAGCGACGAGGGCAGGGGGTATTTTTATGGCTACACCTTC. Its translation is CASSDEGRGYFYGYTF.

J is TRBJ2-1 and V is TRBV11-3; TRBD2 matches at 8 bases. Germline values: CDR1 SGHNT, CDR2 YENEEA. V dropped 5 bases and J dropped 8; count of bases not matched to a gene: 11. The CDR3 sequence is 15 residues long. The CDR3 sequence: CASSPRAGGRDEQFF. The CDR3 nucleotides are TGTGCCAGCAGCCCCCGTGCGGGAGGTCGGGATGAGCAGTTCTTC. Using reference TRBV11-3 and TRBJ2-1 for the parts outside the CDR3, the full variable domain is EAGVVQSPRYKIIEKKQPVAFWCNPISGHNTLYWYLQNLGQGPELLIRYENEEAVDDSQLPKDRFSAERLKGVDSTLKIQPAELGDSAVYLCASSPRAGGRDEQFFGPGTRLTVL.

The chain recombines TRBV9 with TRBJ1-2; TRBD1 matches 10 bases. The germline V gene has CDR1 SGDLS and CDR2 YYNGEE. The CDR3 contains 14 residues. The trim removed 0 bases at V and 10 bases at J, leaving 6 bases unmatched. The CDR3 loop reads CASSVDGTGDDYTF. The DNA of the CDR3 is TGTGCCAGCAGCGTAGACGGGACAGGGGACGACTACACCTTC.